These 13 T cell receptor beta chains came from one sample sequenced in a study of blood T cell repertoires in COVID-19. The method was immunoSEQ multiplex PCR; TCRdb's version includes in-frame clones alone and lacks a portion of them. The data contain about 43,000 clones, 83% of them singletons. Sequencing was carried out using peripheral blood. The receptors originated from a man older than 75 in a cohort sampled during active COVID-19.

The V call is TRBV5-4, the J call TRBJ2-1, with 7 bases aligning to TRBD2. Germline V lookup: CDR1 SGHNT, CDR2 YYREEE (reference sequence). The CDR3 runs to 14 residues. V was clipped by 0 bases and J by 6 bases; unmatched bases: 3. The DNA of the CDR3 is TGTGCCAGCAGCTTGGACTCGGGGGGCAATGAGCAGTTCTTC. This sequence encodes CASSLDSGGNEQFF.

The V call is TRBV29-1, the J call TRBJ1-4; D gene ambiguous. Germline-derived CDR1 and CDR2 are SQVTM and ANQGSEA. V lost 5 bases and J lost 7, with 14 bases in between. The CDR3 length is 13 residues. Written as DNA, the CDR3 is TGCAGCGTTTTGGCTGGGCCAAGTGAAAAACTGTTTTTT. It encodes CSVLAGPSEKLFF.

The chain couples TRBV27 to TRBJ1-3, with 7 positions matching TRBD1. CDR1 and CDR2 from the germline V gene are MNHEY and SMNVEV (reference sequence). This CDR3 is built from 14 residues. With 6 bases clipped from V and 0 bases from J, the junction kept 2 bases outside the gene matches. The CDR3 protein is CASSRTGSGNTIYF. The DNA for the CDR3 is TGTGCCAGCAGCCGGACAGGCTCTGGAAACACCATATATTTT.

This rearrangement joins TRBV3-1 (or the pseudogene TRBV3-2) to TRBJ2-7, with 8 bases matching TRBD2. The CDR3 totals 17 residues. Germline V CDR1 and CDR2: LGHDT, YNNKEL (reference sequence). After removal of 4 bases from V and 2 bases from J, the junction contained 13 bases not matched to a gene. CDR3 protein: CASSRSRLATRPYEQYF. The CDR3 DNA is TGTGCCAGCAGCCGTAGCCGACTAGCGACCCGCCCCTACGAGCAGTACTTC.

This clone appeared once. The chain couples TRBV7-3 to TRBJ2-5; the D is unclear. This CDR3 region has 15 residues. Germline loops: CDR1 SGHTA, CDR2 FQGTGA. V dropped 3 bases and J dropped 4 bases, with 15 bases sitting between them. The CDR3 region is CASSFSFGFGETQYF. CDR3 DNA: TGTGCCAGCAGCTTTTCGTTCGGGTTCGGAGAGACCCAGTACTTC.

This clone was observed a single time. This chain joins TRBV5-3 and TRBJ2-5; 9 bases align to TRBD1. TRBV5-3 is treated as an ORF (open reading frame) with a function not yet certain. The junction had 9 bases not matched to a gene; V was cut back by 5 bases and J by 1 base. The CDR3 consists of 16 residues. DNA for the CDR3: TGTGCCAGAAGTTTCATGCCGGGACAGGGCCAAGAGACCCAGTACTTC. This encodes CARSFMPGQGQETQYF.

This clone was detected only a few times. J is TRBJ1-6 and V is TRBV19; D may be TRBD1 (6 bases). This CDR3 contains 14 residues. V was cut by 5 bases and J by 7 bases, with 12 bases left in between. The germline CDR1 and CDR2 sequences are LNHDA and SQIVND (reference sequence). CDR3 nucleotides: TGTGCCAGTAGTCCCGGACAGTTAAATTCACCCCTCCACTTT. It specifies CASSPGQLNSPLHF.

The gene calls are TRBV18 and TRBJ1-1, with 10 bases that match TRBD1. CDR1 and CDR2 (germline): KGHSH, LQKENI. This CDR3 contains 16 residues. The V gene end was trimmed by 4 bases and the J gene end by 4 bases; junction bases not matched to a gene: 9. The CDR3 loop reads CASSRGQGQTRTEAFF. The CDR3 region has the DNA TGTGCCAGCTCACGGGGACAGGGGCAGACCCGCACTGAAGCTTTCTTT.

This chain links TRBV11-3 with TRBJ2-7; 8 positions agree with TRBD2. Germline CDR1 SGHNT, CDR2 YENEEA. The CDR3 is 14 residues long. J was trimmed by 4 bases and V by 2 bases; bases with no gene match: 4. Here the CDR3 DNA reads TGTGCCAGCAGCTTAAGCGGGAGAAGATACGAGCAGTACTTC. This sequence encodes CASSLSGRRYEQYF.

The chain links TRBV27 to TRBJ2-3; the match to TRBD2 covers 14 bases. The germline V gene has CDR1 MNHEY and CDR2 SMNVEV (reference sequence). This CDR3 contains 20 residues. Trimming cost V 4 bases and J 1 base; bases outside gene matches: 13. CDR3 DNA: TGTGCCAGCAGTTCCTCTTATGGACTAGCGGGGGGTTTTCGCACAGATACGCAGTATTTT. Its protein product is CASSSSYGLAGGFRTDTQYF.

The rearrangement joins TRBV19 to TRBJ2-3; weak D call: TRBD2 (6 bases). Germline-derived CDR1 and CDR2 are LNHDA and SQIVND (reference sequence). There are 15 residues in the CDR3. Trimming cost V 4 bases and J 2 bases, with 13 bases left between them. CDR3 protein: CASSRRDTITDTQYF. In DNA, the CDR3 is TGTGCCAGTAGTAGGAGGGATACTATCACAGATACGCAGTATTTT.

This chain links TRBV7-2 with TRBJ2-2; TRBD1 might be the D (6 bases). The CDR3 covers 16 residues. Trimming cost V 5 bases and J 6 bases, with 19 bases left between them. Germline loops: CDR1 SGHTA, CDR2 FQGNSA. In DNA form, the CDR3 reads TGTGCCAGCAGCACCCGGACAGCGCGCGCCCCCGGGGAGCTGTTTTTT. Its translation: CASSTRTARAPGELFF.

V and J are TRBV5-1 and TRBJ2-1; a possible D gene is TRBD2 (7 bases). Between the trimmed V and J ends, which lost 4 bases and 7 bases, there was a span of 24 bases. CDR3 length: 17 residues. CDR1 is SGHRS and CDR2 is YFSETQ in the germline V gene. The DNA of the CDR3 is TGCGCCAGCAGCCTGCTGGAGGGGGGGTTCCCAGGTAATGAGCAGTTCTTC. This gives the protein CASSLLEGGFPGNEQFF.